Listed below are T cell receptor beta chains from one sample, sequenced in a study of cytomegalovirus exposure and HLA in healthy donors. The data were produced by immunoSEQ multiplex PCR, yet TCRdb's version contains in-frame clones alone and is incomplete. The sample contains about 220,000 clones, over 70% of which appear only once. The specimen was PBMCs. These receptor sequences come from a boy under 10 years old in good health and CMV-seronegative. Both conserved end residues are part of each CDR3. Each record gives: J gene, V gene, clone size, D gene, CDR3 protein, CDR3 DNA. The D gene is left open where the match is weak. The size entry is marked missing in some rows and otherwise reads once, few, many or a size class.

j_call: TRBJ2-7; v_call: TRBV14; clone_size: -; d_call: TRBD1; cdr3_aa: CASSRWQTGSYEQYF; cdr3_nt: TGTGCCAGCAGCCGGTGGCAGACAGGGTCCTACGAGCAGTACTTC
j_call: TRBJ2-7; v_call: TRBV6-5; clone_size: few; d_call: -; cdr3_aa: CASSNRDTTREQYF; cdr3_nt: TGTGCCAGCAGTAACAGGGATACTACGCGGGAGCAGTACTTC
j_call: TRBJ1-5; v_call: TRBV19; clone_size: -; d_call: -; cdr3_aa: CASSIRGFSNQPQHF; cdr3_nt: TGTGCCAGTAGTATTAGGGGTTTTAGCAATCAGCCCCAGCATTTT
j_call: TRBJ2-7; v_call: TRBV6-1; clone_size: -; d_call: -; cdr3_aa: CASSLGGGRTYEQYF; cdr3_nt: TGTGCCAGCAGCCTGGGGGGGGGCCGTACCTACGAGCAGTACTTC
j_call: TRBJ1-2; v_call: TRBV10-3; clone_size: -; d_call: -; cdr3_aa: CAISGLRGEGYTF; cdr3_nt: TGTGCCATCAGTGGGCTCAGGGGAGAAGGCTACACCTTC
j_call: TRBJ1-2; v_call: TRBV27; clone_size: -; d_call: TRBD1; cdr3_aa: CASSLNPGGPYGYTF; cdr3_nt: TGTGCCAGCAGTTTAAATCCAGGGGGTCCCTATGGCTACACCTTC
j_call: TRBJ2-5; v_call: TRBV6-5; clone_size: -; d_call: -; cdr3_aa: CASSEGAGRETQYF; cdr3_nt: TGTGCCAGCAGTGAAGGGGCAGGGCGAGAGACCCAGTACTTC
j_call: TRBJ2-7; v_call: TRBV6-6; clone_size: -; d_call: -; cdr3_aa: CASSYSVASYEQYF; cdr3_nt: TGTGCCAGCAGTTACTCGGTGGCCTCCTACGAGCAGTACTTC
j_call: TRBJ1-1; v_call: TRBV10-1; clone_size: -; d_call: TRBD1; cdr3_aa: CARGGRKNTEAFF; cdr3_nt: TGCGCCCGAGGGGGCAGGAAGAACACTGAAGCTTTCTTT
j_call: TRBJ1-1; v_call: TRBV5-6; clone_size: -; d_call: -; cdr3_aa: CASSLDFGMDTEAFF; cdr3_nt: TGTGCCAGCAGCTTGGACTTTGGTATGGACACTGAAGCTTTCTTT
j_call: TRBJ2-2; v_call: TRBV7-2; clone_size: -; d_call: -; cdr3_aa: CASTVWGELFF; cdr3_nt: TGTGCCAGCACGGTGTGGGGGGAGCTGTTTTTT
j_call: TRBJ2-7; v_call: TRBV7-9; clone_size: few; d_call: TRBD1; cdr3_aa: CASSPTGSSYEQYF; cdr3_nt: TGTGCCAGCAGCCCGACAGGGAGCTCCTACGAGCAGTACTTC
j_call: TRBJ1-5; v_call: TRBV7-9; clone_size: -; d_call: -; cdr3_aa: CASSLGRNQPQHF; cdr3_nt: TGTGCCAGCAGCTTAGGCCGGAATCAGCCCCAGCATTTT
j_call: TRBJ1-1; v_call: TRBV5-1; clone_size: -; d_call: -; cdr3_aa: CASSLDGRNTEAFF; cdr3_nt: TGCGCCAGCAGCCTAGATGGAAGGAACACTGAAGCTTTCTTT
j_call: TRBJ2-3; v_call: TRBV29-1; clone_size: -; d_call: -; cdr3_aa: CSVEPGTDTQYF; cdr3_nt: TGCAGCGTTGAACCGGGGACAGATACGCAGTATTTT
j_call: TRBJ2-1; v_call: TRBV18; clone_size: once; d_call: TRBD2; cdr3_aa: CASSPALAGTYNEQFF; cdr3_nt: TGTGCCAGCTCACCAGCCCTAGCGGGGACCTACAATGAGCAGTTCTTC
j_call: TRBJ1-1; v_call: TRBV4-1; clone_size: -; d_call: TRBD1; cdr3_aa: CASRRQGGFGNTEAFF; cdr3_nt: TGCGCCAGCCGGAGACAGGGTGGGTTCGGGAACACTGAAGCTTTCTTT
j_call: TRBJ2-1; v_call: TRBV10-3; clone_size: once; d_call: TRBD2; cdr3_aa: CAISEPRTSGSGNEQFF; cdr3_nt: TGTGCCATCAGTGAGCCTCGGACTAGCGGGAGTGGGAATGAGCAGTTCTTC
j_call: TRBJ2-5; v_call: TRBV6-5; clone_size: -; d_call: -; cdr3_aa: CASARRRVGETRYF; cdr3_nt: TGTGCCAGCGCTAGACGCAGGGTCGGCGAGACCCGGTACTTC
j_call: TRBJ1-4; v_call: TRBV7-9; clone_size: -; d_call: TRBD1; cdr3_aa: CSSSSGTGWEKLFF; cdr3_nt: TGTTCCAGCAGCTCTGGGACAGGGTGGGAAAAACTGTTTTTT
j_call: TRBJ2-7; v_call: TRBV4-1; clone_size: -; d_call: TRBD1; cdr3_aa: CASSQEDRGTYEQYF; cdr3_nt: TGCGCCAGCAGCCAAGAGGACAGGGGCACCTACGAGCAGTACTTC
j_call: TRBJ1-3; v_call: TRBV5-6; clone_size: once; d_call: -; cdr3_aa: CASSLDTSGNTIYF; cdr3_nt: TGTGCCAGCAGCTTGGACACCTCTGGAAACACCATATATTTT
j_call: TRBJ2-2; v_call: TRBV13; clone_size: -; d_call: TRBD2; cdr3_aa: CASSTWTSGNTGELFF; cdr3_nt: TGTGCCAGCAGCACATGGACTAGCGGAAACACCGGGGAGCTGTTTTTT
j_call: TRBJ1-2; v_call: TRBV9; clone_size: -; d_call: -; cdr3_aa: CASSVAGSPYGYTF; cdr3_nt: TGTGCCAGCAGCGTAGCCGGGAGTCCCTATGGCTACACCTTC
j_call: TRBJ1-6; v_call: TRBV10-3; clone_size: -; d_call: TRBD1; cdr3_aa: CATMGNRGESYNSPLHF; cdr3_nt: TGTGCCACCATGGGTAACAGGGGGGAATCCTATAATTCACCCCTCCACTTT
j_call: TRBJ2-6; v_call: TRBV6-1; clone_size: -; d_call: -; cdr3_aa: CASSESSGAGANVLTF; cdr3_nt: TGTGCCAGCAGTGAGAGTTCAGGGGCTGGGGCCAACGTCCTGACTTTC
j_call: TRBJ1-2; v_call: TRBV14; clone_size: -; d_call: -; cdr3_aa: CASSQDLYGYTF; cdr3_nt: TGTGCCAGCAGCCAAGACCTCTATGGCTACACCTTC
j_call: TRBJ1-1; v_call: TRBV7-8; clone_size: -; d_call: TRBD1; cdr3_aa: CASSLLDRVAQNTEAFF; cdr3_nt: TGTGCCAGCAGCTTACTGGACAGGGTAGCACAGAACACTGAAGCTTTCTTT
j_call: TRBJ2-7; v_call: TRBV7-2; clone_size: -; d_call: TRBD2; cdr3_aa: CASSFRLAGGPFAGDEQYF; cdr3_nt: TGTGCCAGCAGCTTTCGGCTAGCGGGGGGGCCCTTCGCGGGGGACGAGCAGTACTTC
j_call: TRBJ2-3; v_call: TRBV2; clone_size: -; d_call: TRBD1; cdr3_aa: CASNELGTDPDTQYF; cdr3_nt: TGTGCCAGCAATGAGTTGGGGACAGATCCAGATACGCAGTATTTT
j_call: TRBJ1-5; v_call: TRBV19; clone_size: -; d_call: -; cdr3_aa: CASSPFNQPQHF; cdr3_nt: TGTGCCAGTAGTCCATTCAATCAGCCCCAGCATTTT
j_call: TRBJ2-5; v_call: TRBV11-1; clone_size: -; d_call: TRBD1; cdr3_aa: CASSSPRGYQETQYF; cdr3_nt: TGTGCCAGCAGCTCCCCCAGGGGGTACCAAGAGACCCAGTACTTC
j_call: TRBJ2-7; v_call: TRBV15; clone_size: -; d_call: TRBD1; cdr3_aa: CATSRIDRVTYEQYF; cdr3_nt: TGTGCCACCAGCAGAATAGACAGGGTCACCTACGAGCAGTACTTC
j_call: TRBJ1-2; v_call: TRBV7-9; clone_size: -; d_call: TRBD1; cdr3_aa: CASSDTPTGVGPSGGYTF; cdr3_nt: TGTGCCAGCAGCGACACCCCGACAGGGGTAGGTCCTTCGGGTGGCTACACCTTC
j_call: TRBJ2-7; v_call: TRBV2; clone_size: once; d_call: -; cdr3_aa: CASRAREGRYEQYF; cdr3_nt: TGTGCCAGCAGAGCCAGGGAAGGGCGGTACGAGCAGTACTTC
j_call: TRBJ2-7; v_call: TRBV29-1; clone_size: -; d_call: TRBD2; cdr3_aa: CSAYWGTSGRREQYF; cdr3_nt: TGCAGCGCTTATTGGGGGACTAGCGGGAGGCGGGAGCAGTACTTC
j_call: TRBJ1-5; v_call: TRBV28; clone_size: -; d_call: -; cdr3_aa: CASSLGEGLGQPQHF; cdr3_nt: TGTGCCAGCAGTTTGGGGGAGGGTCTAGGTCAGCCCCAGCATTTT
j_call: TRBJ1-1; v_call: TRBV6-1; clone_size: few; d_call: -; cdr3_aa: CASSERAFF; cdr3_nt: TGTGCCAGCAGTGAACGGGCTTTCTTT
j_call: TRBJ1-5; v_call: TRBV25-1; clone_size: -; d_call: -; cdr3_aa: CASSEFESNQPQHF; cdr3_nt: TGTGCCAGCAGTGAATTTGAGAGCAATCAGCCCCAGCATTTT
j_call: TRBJ1-2; v_call: TRBV6-5; clone_size: -; d_call: -; cdr3_aa: CASSYSWGRGGYTF; cdr3_nt: TGTGCCAGCAGTTACTCTTGGGGGCGCGGAGGCTACACCTTC
j_call: TRBJ1-2; v_call: TRBV15; clone_size: -; d_call: -; cdr3_aa: CATSRDLLGASGYTF; cdr3_nt: TGTGCCACCAGCAGAGATCTACTGGGCGCAAGTGGCTACACCTTC
j_call: TRBJ1-3; v_call: TRBV4-1; clone_size: few; d_call: -; cdr3_aa: CASSQDVGGSGNTIYF; cdr3_nt: TGCGCCAGCAGCCAAGATGTAGGGGGCTCTGGAAACACCATATATTTT
j_call: TRBJ2-5; v_call: TRBV4-1; clone_size: -; d_call: -; cdr3_aa: CASSLYTRDFSETQYF; cdr3_nt: TGCGCCAGCAGCCTATATACGAGAGACTTCTCAGAGACCCAGTACTTC
j_call: TRBJ2-7; v_call: TRBV5-6; clone_size: -; d_call: -; cdr3_aa: CASSQRLLNYEQYF; cdr3_nt: TGTGCCAGCAGCCAACGACTCTTAAACTACGAGCAGTACTTC
j_call: TRBJ1-2; v_call: TRBV4-1; clone_size: -; d_call: -; cdr3_aa: CASSRTAANYGYTF; cdr3_nt: TGCGCCAGCAGCCGGACAGCCGCTAACTATGGCTACACCTTC